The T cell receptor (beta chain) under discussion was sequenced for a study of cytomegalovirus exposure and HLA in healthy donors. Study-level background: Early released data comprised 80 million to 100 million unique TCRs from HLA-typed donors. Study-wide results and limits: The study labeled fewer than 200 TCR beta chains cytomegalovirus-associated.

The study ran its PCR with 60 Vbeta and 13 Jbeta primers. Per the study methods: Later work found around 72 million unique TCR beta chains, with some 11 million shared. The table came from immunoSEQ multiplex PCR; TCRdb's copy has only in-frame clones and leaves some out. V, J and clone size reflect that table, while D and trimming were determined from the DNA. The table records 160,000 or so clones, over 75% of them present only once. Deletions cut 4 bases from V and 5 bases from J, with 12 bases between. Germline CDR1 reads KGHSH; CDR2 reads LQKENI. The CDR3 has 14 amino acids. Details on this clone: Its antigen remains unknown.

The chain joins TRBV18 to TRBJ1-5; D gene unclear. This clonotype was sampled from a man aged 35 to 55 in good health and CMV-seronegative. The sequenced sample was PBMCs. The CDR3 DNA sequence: TGTGCCAGCTCACGATCCGGGAGAGATCAGCCCCAGCATTTT. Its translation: CASSRSGRDQPQHF.